These 10 T cell receptor beta chains came from one sample sequenced in a study of T cell changes during pregnancy in multiple sclerosis. Measured with immunoSEQ multiplex PCR; TCRdb has only the in-frame clones, and not every one. The sample holds roughly 99,000 clones; about 90% are singletons and the top ten take about 2%. The sequencing here drew on peripheral blood, taken after pregnancy. These receptors all stem from a female donor in good health, enrolled as a control in a pregnancy study.

J is TRBJ2-2 and V is TRBV6-6; no definite D call. The CDR3 is 13 residues long. Germline CDR1 is MNHNY and CDR2 is SVGAGI (reference sequence). V was shortened by 2 bases and J by 5 bases, with 6 bases between the two germline ends. Here the CDR3 reads CASSYTQTGELFF. As DNA, the CDR3 is TGTGCCAGCAGTTACACGCAGACCGGGGAGCTGTTTTTT.

This rearrangement joins TRBV5-1 to TRBJ2-2; the D gene is possibly TRBD2 (6 bases). V dropped 4 bases and J dropped 1 base, with 8 bases sitting between them. Germline V gene data show CDR1 as SGHRS and CDR2 as YFSETQ. CDR3 size: 14 residues. The CDR3 spells CASSISGNTGELFF. For the CDR3, the DNA is TGCGCCAGCAGCATTAGCGGGAACACCGGGGAGCTGTTTTTT.

The chain uses TRBV6-1 and TRBJ1-5; 7 nucleotides line up with TRBD1. This CDR3 spans 15 amino acids. V lost 6 bases and J lost 0; bases outside the gene matches: 5. CDR1 is MNHNS and CDR2 is SASEGT in the germline V gene. The CDR3 coding sequence is TGTGCCAGCAGGAGACAGGGCTATAGCAATCAGCCCCAGCATTTT. It translates to CASRRQGYSNQPQHF.

The chain is built from TRBV19 and TRBJ1-2; 9 positions agree with TRBD1. The CDR3 contains 17 residues. V lost 1 base, J lost 11 bases, and 17 bases stayed unmatched. Germline V lookup: CDR1 LNHDA, CDR2 SQIVND (reference sequence). The CDR3 DNA reads TGTGCCAGTAGTATAGGATTTCGGCGGCGGGACAGGGTCGGGTACACCTTC. Translation: CASSIGFRRRDRVGYTF.

This chain links TRBV9 with TRBJ2-1; D not resolved. The length of the CDR3 is 14 residues. CDR1 is SGDLS, CDR2 YYNGEE, per germline. V gave up 0 bases and J gave up 8 bases, with 12 bases separating them. The CDR3 nucleotides read TGTGCCAGCAGCGTAGGTGGCCTCTTCTATGAGCAGTTCTTC. It encodes CASSVGGLFYEQFF.

The V gene is TRBV11-3, the J gene TRBJ2-2; D possibly corresponds to TRBD2 (5 bases). The germline CDR1 and CDR2 sequences are SGHNT and YENEEA. V gave up 1 base and J gave up 3 bases, with 15 bases separating them. CDR3 size: 17 residues. As DNA, the CDR3 is TGTGCCAGCAGCTTAGGAGATAGGACGAGGGACACCGGGGAGCTGTTTTTT. Protein product: CASSLGDRTRDTGELFF.

The chain has TRBV5-6 and TRBJ2-7, with 8 bases matching TRBD2. This CDR3 spans 14 amino acids. Trimming took 4 bases from V and 6 from J; bases not matched to a gene: 9. The germline V gene has CDR1 SGHDT and CDR2 YYEEEE. CDR3 protein: CASSPTGGYREQYF. The CDR3 DNA is TGTGCCAGCAGCCCGACGGGGGGGTATCGCGAGCAGTACTTC. The full variable domain, its missing parts supplied by reference TRBV5-6 and TRBJ2-7, is DAGVTQSPTHLIKTRGQQVTLRCSPKSGHDTVSWYQQALGQGPQFIFQYYEEEERQRGNFPDRFSGHQFPNYSSELNVNALLLGDSALYLCASSPTGGYREQYFGPGTRLTVT.

CDR3 sequence: CASSLTGLLKTQYF. DNA for the CDR3: TGTGCCAGCAGCTTGACAGGTCTATTAAAGACCCAGTACTTC. This sequence joins TRBV7-9 and TRBJ2-5; D may be TRBD1 (6 bases). The CDR3 length is 14 residues. Germline V gene data show CDR1 as SEHNR and CDR2 as FQNEAQ (reference sequence). Deletions cut 3 bases from V and 6 bases from J, with 14 bases between.

This chain joins TRBV5-1 and TRBJ2-1; TRBD2 agrees at 15 bases. Germline loops: CDR1 SGHRS, CDR2 YFSETQ. The V gene end was trimmed by 3 bases and the J gene end by 4 bases; junction bases not matched to a gene: 2. The CDR3 is 16 residues long. Here the CDR3 reads CASSYGTSGGYNEQFF. The CDR3 region has the DNA TGCGCCAGCAGCTATGGGACTAGCGGGGGGTACAATGAGCAGTTCTTC.

This clone appeared once. J is TRBJ2-5 and V is TRBV5-1; TRBD1 matches at 7 bases. V dropped 2 bases and J dropped 4; count of bases not matched to a gene: 8. This CDR3 contains 15 residues. In germline, CDR1 is SGHRS, CDR2 YFSETQ. CDR3 loop: CASSLRPTGPETQYF. DNA for the CDR3: TGCGCCAGCAGCTTACGTCCGACAGGGCCAGAGACCCAGTACTTC. The full variable domain, with the rest looked up from reference TRBV5-1 and TRBJ2-5, is KAGVTQTPRYLIKTRGQQVTLSCSPISGHRSVSWYQQTPGQGLQFLFEYFSETQRNKGNFPGRFSGRQFSNSRSEMNVSTLELGDSALYLCASSLRPTGPETQYFGPGTRLLVL.